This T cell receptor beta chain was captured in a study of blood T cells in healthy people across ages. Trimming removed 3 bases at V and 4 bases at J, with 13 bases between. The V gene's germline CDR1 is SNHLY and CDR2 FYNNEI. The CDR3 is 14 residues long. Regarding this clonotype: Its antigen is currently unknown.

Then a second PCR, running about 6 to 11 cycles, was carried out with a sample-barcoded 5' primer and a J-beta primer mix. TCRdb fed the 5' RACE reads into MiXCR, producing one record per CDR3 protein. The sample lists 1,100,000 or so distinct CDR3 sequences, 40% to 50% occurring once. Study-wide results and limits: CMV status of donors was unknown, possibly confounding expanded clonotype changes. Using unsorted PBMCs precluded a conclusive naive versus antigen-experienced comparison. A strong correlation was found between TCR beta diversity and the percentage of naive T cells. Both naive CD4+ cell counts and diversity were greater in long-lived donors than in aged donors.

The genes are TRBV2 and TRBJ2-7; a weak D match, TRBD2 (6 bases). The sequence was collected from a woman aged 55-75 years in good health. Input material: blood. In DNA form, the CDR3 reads TGTGCCAGCAGTGAGAACGGGAGAATATACGAGCAGTACTTC. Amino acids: CASSENGRIYEQYF.